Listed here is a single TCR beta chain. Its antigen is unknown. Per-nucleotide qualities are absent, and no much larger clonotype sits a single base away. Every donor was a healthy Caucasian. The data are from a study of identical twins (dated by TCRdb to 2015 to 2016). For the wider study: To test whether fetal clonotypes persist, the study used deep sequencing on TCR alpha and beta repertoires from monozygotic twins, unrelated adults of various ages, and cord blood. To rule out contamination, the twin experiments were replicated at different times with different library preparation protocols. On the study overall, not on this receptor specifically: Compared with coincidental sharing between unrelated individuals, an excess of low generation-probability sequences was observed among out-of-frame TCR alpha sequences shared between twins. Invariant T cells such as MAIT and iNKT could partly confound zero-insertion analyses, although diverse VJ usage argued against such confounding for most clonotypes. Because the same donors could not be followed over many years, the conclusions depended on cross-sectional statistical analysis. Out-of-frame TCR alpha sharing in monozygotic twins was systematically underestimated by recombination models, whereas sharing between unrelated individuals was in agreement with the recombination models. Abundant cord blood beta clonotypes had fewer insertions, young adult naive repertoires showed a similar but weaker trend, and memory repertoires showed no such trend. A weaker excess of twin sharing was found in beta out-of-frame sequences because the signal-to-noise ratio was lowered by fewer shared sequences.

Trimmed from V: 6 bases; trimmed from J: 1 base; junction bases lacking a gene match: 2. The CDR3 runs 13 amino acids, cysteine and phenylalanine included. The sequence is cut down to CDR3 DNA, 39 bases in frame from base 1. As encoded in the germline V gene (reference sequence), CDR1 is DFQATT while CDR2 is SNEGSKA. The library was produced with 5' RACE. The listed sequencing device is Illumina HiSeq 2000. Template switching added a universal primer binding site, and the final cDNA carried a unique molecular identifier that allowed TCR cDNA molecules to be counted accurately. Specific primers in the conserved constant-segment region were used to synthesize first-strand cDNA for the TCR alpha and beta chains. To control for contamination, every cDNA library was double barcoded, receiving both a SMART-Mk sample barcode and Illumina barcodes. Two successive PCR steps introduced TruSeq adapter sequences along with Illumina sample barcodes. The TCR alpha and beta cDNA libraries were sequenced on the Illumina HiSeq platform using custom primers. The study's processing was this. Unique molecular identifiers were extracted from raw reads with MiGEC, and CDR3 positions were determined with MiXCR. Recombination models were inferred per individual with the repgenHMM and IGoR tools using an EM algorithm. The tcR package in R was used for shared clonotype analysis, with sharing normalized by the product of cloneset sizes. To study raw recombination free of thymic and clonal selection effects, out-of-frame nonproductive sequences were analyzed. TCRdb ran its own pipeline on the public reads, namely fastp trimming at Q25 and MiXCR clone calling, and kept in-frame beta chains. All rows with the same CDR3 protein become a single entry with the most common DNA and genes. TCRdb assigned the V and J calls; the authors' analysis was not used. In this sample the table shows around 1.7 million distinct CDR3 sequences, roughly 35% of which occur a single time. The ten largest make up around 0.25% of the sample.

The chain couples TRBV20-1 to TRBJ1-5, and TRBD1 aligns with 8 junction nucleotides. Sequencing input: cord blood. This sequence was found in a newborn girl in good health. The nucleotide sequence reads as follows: TGCAGTGCCCAGGGGGCAAGCAATCAGCCCCAGCATTTT. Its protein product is CSAQGASNQPQHF.